This T cell receptor (beta chain) was sequenced during a study of cytomegalovirus exposure and HLA in healthy donors. Study-level points and caveats: Later analysis identified a missense DCLRE1C variant that was linked to TCR beta V- and J-gene trimming. It was reported that TCR beta sequences correctly inferred the HLA-A and HLA-B alleles for most subjects. Later analysis revealed greater clonal expansion in HLA-associated TCR beta chains than in equally common others.

With 60 Vbeta and 13 Jbeta primers, the PCR was carried out. As processed by the authors: About 11 million of some 80 million unique TCR beta chains were shared, per a later count. Sequenced by immunoSEQ multiplex PCR; TCRdb stores in-frame clones only, minus some. Clone size and V and J calls were adopted from that table, with D and trimming inferred from the DNA. Here the sample spans approximately 260,000 clones, about 93% being singletons. The CDR3 totals 18 residues. Trimming removed 5 bases at V and 0 bases at J, with 21 bases between. From germline, CDR1 is MGHRA and CDR2 YSYEKL. Remarks on this clone: What it binds is not known.

The clonotype originates from a girl aged 2 to 9 in good health and CMV-seronegative. The sequencing input was PBMCs. This chain joins TRBV4-1 and TRBJ2-3; D is perhaps TRBD2 (5 bases). The CDR3 loop is CASSSHGSPSGSTDTQYF. The DNA for the CDR3 is TGCGCCAGCAGCTCTCACGGGTCACCGAGCGGCAGCACAGATACGCAGTATTTT.